This TCR beta chain was documented in a study of T cells in Graves' hyperthyroidism and ophthalmopathy. At least ten counts were recorded for this clonotype. The antigen is undetermined. Study-wide results and caveats: Researchers found most expanded thyroid clonotypes above 0.001 in blood as well. Ophthalmopathy, as predicted by the model, came a median 6.5 months after the prediction.

The CDR3 spans 14 residues. V lost 9 bases and J lost 2, with 14 bases in between. Germline CDR1 KGHDR, CDR2 SFDVKD. From RNA transcripts, TCR beta CDR3 regions were amplified. When the TCR CDR3 underwent first-round RT-PCR, the HTBI primer set was used. TCRdb used MiXCR to reprocess the multiplex PCR reads, holding one entry per CDR3 protein. The top ten hold around 32% of the sample, which has around 540,000 distinct CDR3 sequences, about 16% seen once. The sample consisted of blood. This clonotype was obtained from a woman aged 30 to 39 with Graves' ophthalmopathy. V and J are TRBV24-1 and TRBJ2-3; a weak D match, TRBD2 (5 bases). The CDR3 region has the DNA TGTGCCACCGAGGGATCTAGTACCACAGATACGCAGTATTTT. Amino acid sequence: CATEGSSTTDTQYF.